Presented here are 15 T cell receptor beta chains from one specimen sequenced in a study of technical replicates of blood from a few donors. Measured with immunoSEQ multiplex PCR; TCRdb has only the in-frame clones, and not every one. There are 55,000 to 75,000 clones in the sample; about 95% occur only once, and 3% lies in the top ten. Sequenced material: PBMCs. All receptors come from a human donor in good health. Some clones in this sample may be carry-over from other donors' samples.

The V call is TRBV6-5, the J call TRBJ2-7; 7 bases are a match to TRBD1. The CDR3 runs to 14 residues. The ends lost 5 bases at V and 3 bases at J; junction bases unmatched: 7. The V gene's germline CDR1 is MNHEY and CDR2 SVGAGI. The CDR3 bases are TGTGCCAGCAGTCCGTCGACAGGGAACTACGAGCAGTACTTC. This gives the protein CASSPSTGNYEQYF.

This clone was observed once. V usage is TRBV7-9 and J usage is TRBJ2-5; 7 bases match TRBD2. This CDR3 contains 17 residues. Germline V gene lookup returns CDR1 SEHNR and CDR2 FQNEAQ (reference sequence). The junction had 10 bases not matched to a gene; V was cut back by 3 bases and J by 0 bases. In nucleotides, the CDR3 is TGTGCCAGCAGCTTGTTTAGGCCTAGCGGAGACCAAGAGACCCAGTACTTC. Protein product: CASSLFRPSGDQETQYF.

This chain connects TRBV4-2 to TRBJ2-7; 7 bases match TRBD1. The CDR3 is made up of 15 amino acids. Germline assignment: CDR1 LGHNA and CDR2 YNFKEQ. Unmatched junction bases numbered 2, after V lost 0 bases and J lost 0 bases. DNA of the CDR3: TGTGCCAGCAGCCAAGAGGGACAGAGCTCCTACGAGCAGTACTTC. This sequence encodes CASSQEGQSSYEQYF.

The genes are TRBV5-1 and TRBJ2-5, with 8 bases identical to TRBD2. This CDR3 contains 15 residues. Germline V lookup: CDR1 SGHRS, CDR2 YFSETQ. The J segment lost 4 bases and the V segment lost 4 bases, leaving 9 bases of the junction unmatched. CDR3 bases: TGCGCCAGCAGCCAGTCGGTAGCGGGAACAGAGACCCAGTACTTC. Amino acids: CASSQSVAGTETQYF.

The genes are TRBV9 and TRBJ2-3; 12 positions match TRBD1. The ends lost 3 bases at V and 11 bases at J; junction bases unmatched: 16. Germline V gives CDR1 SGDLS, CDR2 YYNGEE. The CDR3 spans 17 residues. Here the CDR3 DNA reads TGTGCCAGCAGCGCCCAACCGGGACAGGGGGCCCTGGGGGGGCAGTATTTT. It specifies CASSAQPGQGALGGQYF. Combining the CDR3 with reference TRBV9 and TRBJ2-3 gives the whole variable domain DSGVTQTPKHLITATGQRVTLRCSPRSGDLSVYWYQQSLDQGLQFLIQYYNGEERAKGNILERFSAQQFPDLHSELNLSSLELGDSALYFCASSAQPGQGALGGQYFGPGTRLTVL.

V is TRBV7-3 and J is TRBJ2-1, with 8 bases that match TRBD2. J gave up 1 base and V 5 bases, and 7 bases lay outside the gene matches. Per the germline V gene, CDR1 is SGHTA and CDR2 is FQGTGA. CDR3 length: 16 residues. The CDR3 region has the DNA TGTGCCAGCAGCCCTGCCGCGGGGGGATCCTACAATGAGCAGTTCTTC. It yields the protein CASSPAAGGSYNEQFF.

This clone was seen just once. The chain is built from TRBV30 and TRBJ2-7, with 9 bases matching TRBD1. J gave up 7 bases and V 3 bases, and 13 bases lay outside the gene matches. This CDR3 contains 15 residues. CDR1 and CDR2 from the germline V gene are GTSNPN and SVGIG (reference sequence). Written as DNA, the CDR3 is TGTGCCTGGAGCCTCCGGGACAGGGTCTCTTGGGAGCAGTACTTC. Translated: CAWSLRDRVSWEQYF.

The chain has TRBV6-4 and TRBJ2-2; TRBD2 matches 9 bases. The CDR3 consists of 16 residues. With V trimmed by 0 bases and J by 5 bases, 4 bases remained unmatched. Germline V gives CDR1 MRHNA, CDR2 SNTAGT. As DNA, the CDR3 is TGTGCCAGCAGTGACTCTTTAGCGGGAGCAACCGGGGAGCTGTTTTTT. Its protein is CASSDSLAGATGELFF.

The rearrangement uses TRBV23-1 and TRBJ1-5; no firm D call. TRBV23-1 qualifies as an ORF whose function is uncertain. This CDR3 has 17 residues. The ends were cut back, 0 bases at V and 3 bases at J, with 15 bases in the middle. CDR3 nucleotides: TGCGCCAGCAGTCAATCGATCTCCGGGGTCAACAATCAGCCCCAGCATTTT. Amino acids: CASSQSISGVNNQPQHF.

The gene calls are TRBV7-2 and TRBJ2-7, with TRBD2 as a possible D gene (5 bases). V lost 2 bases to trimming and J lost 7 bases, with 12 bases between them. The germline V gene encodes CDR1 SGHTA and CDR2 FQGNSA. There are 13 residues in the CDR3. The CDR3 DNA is TGTGCCAGCAGCTTAAGAGGGCGCCGGGAGCAGTACTTC. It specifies CASSLRGRREQYF.

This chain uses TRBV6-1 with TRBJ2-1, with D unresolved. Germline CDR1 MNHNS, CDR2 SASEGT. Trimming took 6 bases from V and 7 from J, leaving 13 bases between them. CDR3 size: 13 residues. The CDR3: CASRERRGNEQFF. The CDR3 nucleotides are TGTGCCAGCAGGGAACGCCGCGGAAATGAGCAGTTCTTC.

The CDR3 sequence is CASSLTPPNSPLHF. The CDR3 DNA reads as TGTGCCAGCAGCTTGACTCCTCCTAATTCACCCCTCCACTTT. The chain couples TRBV7-9 to TRBJ1-6, with unresolved D. The CDR3 loop spans 14 amino acids. Germline V gene sequence: CDR1 SEHNR, CDR2 FQNEAQ (reference sequence). The V end lost 3 bases, the J end lost 6 bases, and 9 bases lay between the germline ends.

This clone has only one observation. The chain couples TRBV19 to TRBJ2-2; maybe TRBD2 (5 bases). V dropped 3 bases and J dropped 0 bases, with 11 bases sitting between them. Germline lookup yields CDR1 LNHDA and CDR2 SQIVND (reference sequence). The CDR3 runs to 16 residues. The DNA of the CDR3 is TGTGCCAGTAGTATGGTTCGGGGAGCGAACACCGGGGAGCTGTTTTTT. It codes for CASSMVRGANTGELFF.

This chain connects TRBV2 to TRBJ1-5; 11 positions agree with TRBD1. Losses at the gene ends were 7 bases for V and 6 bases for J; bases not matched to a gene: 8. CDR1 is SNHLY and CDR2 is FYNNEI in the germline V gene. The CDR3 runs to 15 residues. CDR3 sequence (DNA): TGTGCCAGCACTTCAGGACAGGGGGCGACTCAGCCCCAGCATTTT. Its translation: CASTSGQGATQPQHF.

The CDR3 here is CASSPVTGGETQYF. The CDR3 coding sequence is TGTGCCAGCAGCCCGGTGACAGGCGGTGAGACCCAGTACTTC. The chain uses TRBV7-8 and TRBJ2-5, with D perhaps matching TRBD1 (6 bases). CDR1 is SGHVS, CDR2 FQNEAQ, per germline. The CDR3 runs to 14 residues. With 5 bases removed from V and 5 bases from J, the gap between germline ends came to 15 bases.